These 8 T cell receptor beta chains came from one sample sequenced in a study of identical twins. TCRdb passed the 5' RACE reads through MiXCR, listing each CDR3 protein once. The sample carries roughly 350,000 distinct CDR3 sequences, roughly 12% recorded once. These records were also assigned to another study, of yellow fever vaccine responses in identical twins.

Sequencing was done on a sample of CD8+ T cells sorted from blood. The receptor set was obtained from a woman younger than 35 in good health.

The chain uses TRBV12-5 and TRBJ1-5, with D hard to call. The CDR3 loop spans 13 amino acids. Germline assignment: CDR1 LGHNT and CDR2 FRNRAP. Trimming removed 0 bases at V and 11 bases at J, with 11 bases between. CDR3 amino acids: CASGLVLGGAQHF. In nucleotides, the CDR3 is TGTGCTAGTGGTTTGGTACTGGGTGGGGCCCAGCATTTT.

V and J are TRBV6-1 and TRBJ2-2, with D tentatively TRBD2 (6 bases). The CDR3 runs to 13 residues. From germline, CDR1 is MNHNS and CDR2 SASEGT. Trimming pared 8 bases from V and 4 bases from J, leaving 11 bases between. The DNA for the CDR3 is TGTGCCAGCCTTGGAGGGGTCACCGGGGAGCTGTTTTTT. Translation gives CASLGGVTGELFF.

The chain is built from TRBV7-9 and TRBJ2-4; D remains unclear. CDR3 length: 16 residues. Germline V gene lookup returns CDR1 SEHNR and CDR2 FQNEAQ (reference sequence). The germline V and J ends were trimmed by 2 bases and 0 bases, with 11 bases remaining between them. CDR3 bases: TGTGCCAGCAGCTTAACGGCAGGTCTAGCCAAAAACATTCAGTACTTC. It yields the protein CASSLTAGLAKNIQYF.

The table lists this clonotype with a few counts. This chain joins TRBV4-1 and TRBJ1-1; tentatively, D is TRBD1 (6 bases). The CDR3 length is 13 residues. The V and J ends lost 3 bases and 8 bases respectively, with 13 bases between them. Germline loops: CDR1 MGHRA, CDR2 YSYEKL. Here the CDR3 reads CASSHSGGGEAFF. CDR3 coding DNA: TGCGCCAGCAGCCATTCCGGGGGGGGCGAAGCTTTCTTT.

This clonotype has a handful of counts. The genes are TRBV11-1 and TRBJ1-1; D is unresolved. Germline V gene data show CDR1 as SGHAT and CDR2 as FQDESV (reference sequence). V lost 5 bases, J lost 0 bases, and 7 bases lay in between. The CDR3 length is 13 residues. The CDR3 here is CASSHLLNTEAFF. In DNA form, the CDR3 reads TGTGCCAGCAGCCACCTACTGAACACTGAAGCTTTCTTT.

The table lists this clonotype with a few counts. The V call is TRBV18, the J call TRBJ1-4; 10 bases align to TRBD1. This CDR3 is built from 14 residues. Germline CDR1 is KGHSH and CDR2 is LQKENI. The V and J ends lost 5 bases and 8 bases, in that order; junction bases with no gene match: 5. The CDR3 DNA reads TGTGCCAGCTCAGACAGGGGGCTCGCCGAAAAACTGTTTTTT. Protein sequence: CASSDRGLAEKLFF.

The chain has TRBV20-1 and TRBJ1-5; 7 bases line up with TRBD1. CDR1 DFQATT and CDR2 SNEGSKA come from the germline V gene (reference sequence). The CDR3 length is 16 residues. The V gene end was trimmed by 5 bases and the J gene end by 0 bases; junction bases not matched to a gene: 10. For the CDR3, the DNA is TGCAGTGCTCTAGGACAGGACCATTATAGCAATCAGCCCCAGCATTTT. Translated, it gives CSALGQDHYSNQPQHF.

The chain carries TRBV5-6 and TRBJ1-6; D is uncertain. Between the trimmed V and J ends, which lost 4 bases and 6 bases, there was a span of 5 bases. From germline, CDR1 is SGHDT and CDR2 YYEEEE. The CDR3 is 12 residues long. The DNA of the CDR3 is TGTGCCAGCAGCATGATTAATTCACCCCTCCACTTT. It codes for CASSMINSPLHF.